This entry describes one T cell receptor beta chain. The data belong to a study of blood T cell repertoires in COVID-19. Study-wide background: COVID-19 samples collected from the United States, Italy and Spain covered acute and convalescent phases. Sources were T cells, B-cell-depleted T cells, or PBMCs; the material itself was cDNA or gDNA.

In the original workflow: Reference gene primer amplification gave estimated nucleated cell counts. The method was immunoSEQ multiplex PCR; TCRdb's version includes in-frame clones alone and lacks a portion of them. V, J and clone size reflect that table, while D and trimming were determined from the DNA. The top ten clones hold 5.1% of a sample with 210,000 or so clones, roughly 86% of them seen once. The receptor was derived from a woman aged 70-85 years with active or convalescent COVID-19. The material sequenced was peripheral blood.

The CDR3 loop is CASSPSRFSNEQFF. The DNA for the CDR3 is TGTGCCAGCAGCCCATCGAGATTTTCCAATGAGCAGTTCTTC. The chain couples TRBV9 to TRBJ2-1; D gene ambiguous. Trimming took off 4 bases at V and 6 bases at J, with 14 bases between the two ends. This CDR3 region has 14 residues. Germline V gene sequence: CDR1 SGDLS, CDR2 YYNGEE.